This T cell receptor beta chain appears in the sequencing data of a study of beta chain features in type 1 diabetes. This clone has a handful of counts. Isolated RNA was reverse transcribed in full, so expressed TCRB transcripts were sequenced. This table comes from immunoSEQ multiplex PCR, and its TCRdb copy is limited to in-frame clones, with some not included. The data show some 330,000 clones, about 10% seen once. The receptor comes from a woman in her thirties in good health. Sequencing was carried out using naive CD4+ T cells from blood.

The CDR3, as DNA: TGTGCCAGCAGCTCCGGGACTAGCGGGCCGCAGTTCTTC. It translates to CASSSGTSGPQFF. This chain joins TRBV7-3 and TRBJ2-1; TRBD2 aligns across 12 bases. The CDR3 is made up of 13 amino acids. V shed 4 bases and J 12 bases; nucleotides not matched to a gene: 4. The V gene's germline CDR1 is SGHTA and CDR2 FQGTGA.